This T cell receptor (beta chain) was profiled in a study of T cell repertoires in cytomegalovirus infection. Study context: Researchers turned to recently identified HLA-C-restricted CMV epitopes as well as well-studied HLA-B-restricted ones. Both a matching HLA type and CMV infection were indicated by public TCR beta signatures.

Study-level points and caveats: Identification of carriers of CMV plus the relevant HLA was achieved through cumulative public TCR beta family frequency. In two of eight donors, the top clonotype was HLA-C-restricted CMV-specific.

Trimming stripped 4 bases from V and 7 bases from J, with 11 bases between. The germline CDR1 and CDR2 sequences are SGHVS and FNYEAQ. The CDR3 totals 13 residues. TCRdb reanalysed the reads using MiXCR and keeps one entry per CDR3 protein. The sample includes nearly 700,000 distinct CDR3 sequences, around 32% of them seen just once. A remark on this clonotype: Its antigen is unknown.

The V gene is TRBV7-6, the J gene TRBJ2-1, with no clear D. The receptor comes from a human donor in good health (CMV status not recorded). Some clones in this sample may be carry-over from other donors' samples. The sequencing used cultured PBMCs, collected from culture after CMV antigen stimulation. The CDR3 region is CASSSLQTNEQFF. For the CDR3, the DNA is TGTGCCAGCAGCTCTCTTCAGACAAATGAGCAGTTCTTC.